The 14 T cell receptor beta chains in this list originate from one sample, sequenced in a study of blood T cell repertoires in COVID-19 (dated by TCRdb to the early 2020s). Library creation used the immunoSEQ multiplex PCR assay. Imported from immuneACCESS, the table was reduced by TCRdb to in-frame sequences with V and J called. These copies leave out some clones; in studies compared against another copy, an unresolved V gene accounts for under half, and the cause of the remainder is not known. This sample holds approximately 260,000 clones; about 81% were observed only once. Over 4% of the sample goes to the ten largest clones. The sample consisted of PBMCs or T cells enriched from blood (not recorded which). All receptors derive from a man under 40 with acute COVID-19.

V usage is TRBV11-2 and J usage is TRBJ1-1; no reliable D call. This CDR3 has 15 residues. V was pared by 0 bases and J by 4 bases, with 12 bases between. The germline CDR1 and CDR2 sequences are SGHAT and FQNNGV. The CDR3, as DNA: TGTGCCAGCAGCTTAGAAATTGCGGGGAGCACTGAAGCTTTCTTT. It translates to CASSLEIAGSTEAFF.

As DNA, the CDR3 is TGTGCCAGCAGCTCCGTACAGGGGGCATGGACTGAAGCTTTCTTT. It encodes CASSSVQGAWTEAFF. This chain connects TRBV7-2 to TRBJ1-1; 9 bases are shared with TRBD1. V trimming: 4 bases; J trimming: 5 bases; junction bases outside the gene matches: 8. Looked up from germline, CDR1 is SGHTA and CDR2 is FQGNSA. The CDR3 contains 15 residues.

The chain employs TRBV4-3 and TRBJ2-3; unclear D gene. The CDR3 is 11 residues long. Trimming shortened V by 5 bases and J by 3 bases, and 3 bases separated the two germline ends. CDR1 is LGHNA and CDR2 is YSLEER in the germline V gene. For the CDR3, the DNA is TGCGCCAGCAGCTCTACAGATACGCAGTATTTT. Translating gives CASSSTDTQYF.

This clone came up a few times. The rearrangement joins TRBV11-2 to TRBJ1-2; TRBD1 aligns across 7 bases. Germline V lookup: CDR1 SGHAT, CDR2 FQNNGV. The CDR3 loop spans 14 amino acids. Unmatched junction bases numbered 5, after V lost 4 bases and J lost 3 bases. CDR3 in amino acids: CASSSRDRHYGYTF. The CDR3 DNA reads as TGTGCCAGCAGCTCCCGGGACAGACACTATGGCTACACCTTC.

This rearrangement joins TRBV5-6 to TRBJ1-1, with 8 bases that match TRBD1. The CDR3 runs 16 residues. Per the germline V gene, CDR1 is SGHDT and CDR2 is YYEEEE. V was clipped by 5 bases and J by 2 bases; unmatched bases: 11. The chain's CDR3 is CASRQDRASSNTEAFF. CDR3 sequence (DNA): TGTGCCAGCAGACAGGACAGGGCTTCTTCAAACACTGAAGCTTTCTTT.

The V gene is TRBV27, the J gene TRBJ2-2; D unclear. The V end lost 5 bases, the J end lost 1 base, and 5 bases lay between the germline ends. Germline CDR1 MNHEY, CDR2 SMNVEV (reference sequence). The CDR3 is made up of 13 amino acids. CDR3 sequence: CASSLLNTGELFF. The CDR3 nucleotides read TGTGCCAGCAGTCTCCTGAACACCGGGGAGCTGTTTTTT.

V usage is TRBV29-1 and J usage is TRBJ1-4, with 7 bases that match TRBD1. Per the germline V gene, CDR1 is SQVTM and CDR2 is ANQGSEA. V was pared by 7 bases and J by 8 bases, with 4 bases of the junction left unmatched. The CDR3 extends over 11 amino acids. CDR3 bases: TGCAGCGGGGGACAGACCGAAAAACTGTTTTTT. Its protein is CSGGQTEKLFF. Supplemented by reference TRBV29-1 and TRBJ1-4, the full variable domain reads SAVISQKPSRDICQRGTSLTIQCQVDSQVTMMFWYRQQPGQSLTLIATANQGSEATYESGFVIDKFPISRPNLTFSTLTVSNMSPEDSSIYLCSGGQTEKLFFGSGTQLSVL.

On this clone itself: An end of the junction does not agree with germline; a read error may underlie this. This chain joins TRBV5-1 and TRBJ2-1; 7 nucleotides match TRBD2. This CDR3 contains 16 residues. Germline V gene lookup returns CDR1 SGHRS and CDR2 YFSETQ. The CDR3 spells CASRSELAQTYNEQFF. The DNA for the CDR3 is TGTGCCAGCAGGTCGGAACTAGCGCAAACCTACAATGAGCAGTTCTTC.

The CDR3 nucleotides read TGTGCCAGCAGTTTATCTGGTCCAGGGGGCTCTTCCTACGAGCAGTACGTC. This codes for CASSLSGPGGSSYEQYV. This chain uses TRBV28 with TRBJ2-7; 8 bases match TRBD1. Germline trimming cut 1 base from V and 1 base from J; bases unmatched to any gene: 9. Germline V gene data show CDR1 as MDHEN and CDR2 as SYDVKM. This CDR3 has 17 residues.

The CDR3 nucleotides are TGTGCCAGCAGCCGGGCGGGCGGTGAAAAACTGTTTTTT. This translates into CASSRAGGEKLFF. V and J are TRBV5-4 and TRBJ1-4; D is ambiguous. Germline CDR1 reads SGHNT; CDR2 reads YYREEE (reference sequence). V lost 4 bases, J lost 7 bases, and 11 bases lay in between. This CDR3 has 13 amino acids.

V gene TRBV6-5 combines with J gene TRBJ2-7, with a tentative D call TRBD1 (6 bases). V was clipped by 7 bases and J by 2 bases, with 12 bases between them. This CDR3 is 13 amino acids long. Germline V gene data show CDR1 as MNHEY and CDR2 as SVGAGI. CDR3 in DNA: TGTGCCAGCACCCGGACAGCTCCCTACGAGCAGTACGTC. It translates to CASTRTAPYEQYV.

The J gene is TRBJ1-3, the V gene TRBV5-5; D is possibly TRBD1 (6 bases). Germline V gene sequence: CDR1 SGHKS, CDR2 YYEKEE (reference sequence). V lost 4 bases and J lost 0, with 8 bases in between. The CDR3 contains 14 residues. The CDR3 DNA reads TGTGCCAGCAGCCAGACAGGCTCTGGAAACACCATATATTTT. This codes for CASSQTGSGNTIYF. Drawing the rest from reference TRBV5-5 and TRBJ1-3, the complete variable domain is DAGVTQSPTHLIKTRGQQVTLRCSPISGHKSVSWYQQVLGQGPQFIFQYYEKEERGRGNFPDRFSARQFPNYSSELNVNALLLGDSALYLCASSQTGSGNTIYFGEGSWLTVV.

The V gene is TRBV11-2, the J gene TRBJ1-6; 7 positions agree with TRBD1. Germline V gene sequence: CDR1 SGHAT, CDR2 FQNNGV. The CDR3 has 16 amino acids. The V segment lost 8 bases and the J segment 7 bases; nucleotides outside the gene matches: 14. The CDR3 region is CASASMPGQRNSPLHF. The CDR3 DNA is TGTGCCAGCGCCAGTATGCCGGGACAGCGAAATTCACCCCTCCACTTT.

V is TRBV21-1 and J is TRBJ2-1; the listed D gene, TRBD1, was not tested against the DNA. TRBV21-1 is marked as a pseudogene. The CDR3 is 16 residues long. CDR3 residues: CASSFARAGGEFEQFF. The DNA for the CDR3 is TGTGCCAGCAGCTTCGCGAGGGCAGGGGGCGAATTTGAGCAGTTCTTC.